This TCR beta chain appears in the sequencing data of a study of cytomegalovirus exposure and HLA in healthy donors. PCR employed 60 Vbeta and 13 Jbeta primers. TCRdb's table, derived via immunoSEQ multiplex PCR, lists solely in-frame clones and lacks some. The sample has 150,000 or so clones, about three quarters seen once. Details on this clone: What it binds is not known.

The study's findings and limits: Analysis was carried out at a later point, and it linked a missense DCLRE1C variant to TCR beta V- and J-gene trimming.

This clonotype originated in a man aged 25 to 45 in good health and CMV-seropositive. The sequencing sample was made of PBMCs.

CDR3 loop: CASSSIRDTRTDTQYF. The DNA for the CDR3 is TGTGCCAGCAGCTCGATCCGGGACACTCGCACAGATACGCAGTATTTT. The chain has TRBV13 and TRBJ2-3, with a tentative D call TRBD1 (6 bases). V was trimmed by 4 bases and J by 1 base, leaving 15 bases between them. The CDR3 runs 16 residues. Germline CDR1 reads PRHDT; CDR2 reads FYEKMQ (reference sequence). Filled out from reference TRBV13 and TRBJ2-3, the complete variable domain reads AAGVIQSPRHLIKEKRETATLKCYPIPRHDTVYWYQQGPGQDPQFLISFYEKMQSDKGSIPDRFSAQQFSDYHSELNMSSLELGDSALYFCASSSIRDTRTDTQYFGPGTRLTVL.